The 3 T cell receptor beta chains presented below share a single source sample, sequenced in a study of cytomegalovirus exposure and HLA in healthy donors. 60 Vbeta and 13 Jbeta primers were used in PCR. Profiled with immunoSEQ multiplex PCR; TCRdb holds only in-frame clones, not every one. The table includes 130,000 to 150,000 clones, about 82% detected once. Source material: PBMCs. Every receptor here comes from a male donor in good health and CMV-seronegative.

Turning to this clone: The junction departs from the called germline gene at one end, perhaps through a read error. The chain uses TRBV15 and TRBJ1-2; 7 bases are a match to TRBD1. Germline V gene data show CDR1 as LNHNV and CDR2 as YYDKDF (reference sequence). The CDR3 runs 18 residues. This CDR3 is CASSPALTGYGRNYGHTF. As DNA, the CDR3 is TGTGCCTCCTCCCCCGCCTTGACAGGGTATGGGCGAAACTATGGCCACACCTTC.

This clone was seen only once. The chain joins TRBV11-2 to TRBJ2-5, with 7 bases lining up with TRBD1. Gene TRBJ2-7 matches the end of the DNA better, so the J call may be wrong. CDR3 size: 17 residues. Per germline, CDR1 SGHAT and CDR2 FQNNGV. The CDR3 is CASSLDPGTASSYEQYF. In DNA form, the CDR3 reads TGTGCCAGCAGCTTAGACCCTGGGACAGCGAGCTCCTACGAGCAGTACTTC.

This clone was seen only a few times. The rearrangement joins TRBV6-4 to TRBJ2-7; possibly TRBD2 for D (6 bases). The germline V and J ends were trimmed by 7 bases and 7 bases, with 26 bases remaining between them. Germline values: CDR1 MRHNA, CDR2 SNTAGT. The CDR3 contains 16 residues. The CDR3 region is CASTSDGGTGPGEQYF. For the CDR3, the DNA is TGTGCCAGCACCAGTGATGGGGGGACGGGTCCTGGGGAGCAGTACTTC.